This TCR beta chain was sequenced during a study of cytomegalovirus exposure and HLA in healthy donors (TCRdb year 2017). With respect to the entire study: According to an earlier analysis of 587 of the donors, 150 million to 200 million T cells yielded over 100 million unique TCR beta sequences and approximately 280 Gb of sequence data. Donor age, sex, ethnicity and CMV serostatus were compiled alongside the repertoire data. The study aimed to test whether signatures of past pathogen exposure could be identified by cataloging public T cell receptors. HLA typing included class I and class II loci at four-digit resolution. Rather than drawing on any new phenotypic data, the later analysis identified candidate immune exposures from TCR beta sequences and the way those sequences occurred across donors. An early release that covered several hundred HLA-typed donors contained approximately 300 gigabases of sequencing data and some 87 million unique TCR sequences. The study used immunosequencing to profile the T cell repertoires of under 700 subjects and linked those repertoires to cytomegalovirus serostatus. An earlier analysis of roughly 600 of the donors used high-throughput TCR beta sequencing to judge whether each TCR beta V gene segment behaved as functional or pseudogenic. The genetic ancestry cluster associated with self-reported Caucasian donors included 70% to 85% of the 398 genotyped donors. Among a few hundred genotyped donors of the cohort, an average of about 240,000 unique TCR beta nucleotide sequences were sequenced per donor, around 20% of them non-productive. To study patterns of TCR occurrence, a later analysis re-analyzed previously published TCR beta repertoires from several hundred donors and added high-resolution HLA genotyping. To predict cytomegalovirus infection status, the study combined high-throughput TCR immunosequencing, statistical association of individual TCRs with disease status, and machine learning. Along with the approximately 700-subject first cohort, a separate validation cohort of about 110 different subjects was used. Typing coverage differed by locus: A, B, C, DRB1 and DQB1 were typed in roughly 629-630 donors, DQA1 in 500 to 550, DPA1 in roughly 590, and DPB1 in roughly 450. Four or five DR-DQ haplotypes were handled as single units for association and clustering because linkage in the cohort was strong. A later genetic analysis took genome-wide SNP genotypes for about 55% of the roughly 670 donors and used that subset as a discovery cohort. All discovery cohort repertoires had been generated on a single sequencing platform.

From the germline V gene (reference sequence), CDR1 is LNHNV and CDR2 is YYDKDF. The cysteine opens and the phenylalanine closes a CDR3 of 17 amino acids. CDR3 DNA is the only sequence kept; it has 51 bases, read in frame from the first base. V ends up 0 bases short and J 4 bases short, with an unmatched junction base count of 8. Library generation was performed with the immunoSEQ multiplex PCR assay. The multiplex PCR relied on a mix of 60 forward primers for TCR Vbeta segments and 13 reverse primers for TCR Jbeta segments. A multiplex PCR assay on genomic DNA amplified the CDR3 region of rearranged TCR beta genes. The Illumina HiSeq System was used to sequence the amplified TCR beta libraries as 87-base-pair reads. Concerning the study's data processing: In a later analysis, roughly 80 million unique TCR beta chains were counted across the roughly 610 repertoires, and roughly 11 million of these chains were shared by at least two donors. A nearest-neighbor algorithm error-corrected the raw reads and collapsed the reads into unique sequences, merging closely related sequences to remove PCR and sequencing errors. CDR3 sequences were aligned to IMGT reference sequences to assign V, D and J gene segments. For a sequence to be retained, a match of at least six nucleotides to both a V gene segment and a J gene segment was required. A rearrangement counted as productive if the CDR3 had no stop codons and remained in frame with V and J, and every other rearrangement counted as non-productive. CDR3 was defined by IMGT convention, running from the second conserved V-encoded cysteine to the conserved J-encoded phenylalanine. The earlier analysis of 587 of the donors excluded sequences that lacked an unambiguous match to a single V gene segment. In an earlier analysis of approximately 590 of the donors, a V segment was called functional when productive rearrangements were above 56.7%, and segregating when the standard deviation between donors exceeded 5%. To diagnose cytomegalovirus status from the catalog of TCR beta chain sequences, a statistical classification framework was built. In a later analysis, TCR nucleotide sequences were compared against IMGT/GENE-DB human TR gene sequences so that V and J genes could be assigned. A later analysis assigned CDR3 sequences and most-parsimonious VDJ recombination scenarios with the TCRdist pipeline. In a later analysis, each TCR beta chain was defined by its CDR3 amino acid sequence together with its V-gene family, and reads lacking a unique V-gene family were excluded. As a way to deal with suspected cross-contamination and a sequencing artifact, a later analysis dropped hundreds of nucleotide sequences that were highly shared and had low generation probability. For each public chain, a later analysis derived a clonal expansion index from normalized ranks of inferred template counts within each repertoire. A later analysis computed generation probabilities with a VDJ recombination model fitted to out-of-frame rearrangements, and checked the results against IGoR. In a later analysis, TCR-TCR, TCR-HLA and TCR-CMV co-occurrence was scored with hypergeometric tests, and a repertoire-size bias correction was applied to TCR pairs. To estimate false discovery rates, a later analysis permuted the HLA or CMV assignments 20 times. A later analysis grouped co-occurring TCRs with DBSCAN, adding TCRdist sequence similarity when clustering within HLA-allele-positive subsets. Repertoires with fewer than 30,000 or more than 120,000 public chains, plus five repertoires with anomalous nucleotide sharing, were excluded from co-occurrence clustering. Drawn from immuneACCESS, this table holds only the in-frame rearrangements with V and J called that TCRdb kept. Clones are partly lost; checked studies trace under half to an unresolved V gene and leave the rest unexplained. From that table come the V and J calls and clone size; the DNA was used to work out D and trimming. The sample has 110,000 to 150,000 clones on record, approximately 80% of them singletons. Under 4.5% of the sample rests with the top ten.

What the study reported, not specific to this receptor: Several of the top co-occurrence clusters appeared to be linked to parvovirus B19, influenza, CMV and Epstein-Barr virus, according to a later analysis. Most TCR sequences were observed very rarely across donors, whereas some public TCRs were present in many individuals. A later genetic analysis associated a missense DCLRE1C variant with V-gene and J-gene trimming of TCR beta chains, and an independent cohort replicated the association. The study gave a list of about 150 TCR beta chains associated with cytomegalovirus. According to a later analysis, TCR association rates differed among HLA loci, with DRB1 alleles showing the most associated TCRs and HLA-C alleles showing the fewest. Because HLA typing was missing for some donors at each locus, association tests included only the typed subset. A cluster of highly shared sequence variants was judged likely to represent a technical artifact of the sequencing pipeline. The classifier was reported to diagnose cytomegalovirus status with high specificity and sensitivity in both the original cohort and the validation cohort. In an earlier analysis of around 500 of the donors, most TCR beta V segments appeared in productive rearrangements about 87% or about 30% of the time, broadly matching IMGT annotations. Correlated functional status among segregating V segments might be attributable to linkage disequilibrium, but an unknown experimental factor could not be ruled out. In this cohort, only TCR beta chains were sequenced, and detectable features were limited by the absence of alpha or paired-chain data. The authors suggested that the approach could potentially be extended to other disease states and immunological phenotypes. A further reported finding was that TCR beta sequences accurately predicted the HLA-A and HLA-B alleles for most subjects in the first cohort. A later analysis found that most CMV-associated TCR beta chains appeared HLA-restricted, with HLA associations seemingly driven largely by CMV exposure. Strong co-occurrence of HLA alleles, especially DR and DQ, made assigning TCR associations to individual alleles difficult. Sequencing depth was assumed to be roughly uniform across donors in the presence/absence analyses, though that assumption may not hold. Around 16 rarely observed V segments, including chromosome 9 orphons, were excluded from the earlier analysis of several hundred of the donors because counts were too low. For the cohort, immune exposure information was limited to CMV serostatus. A later analysis found that HLA-associated TCR beta chains were more clonally expanded and had lower generation probabilities than equally common non-associated chains. A later analysis associated 16,951 TCR beta sequences with specific HLA alleles at a false discovery rate of 0.05. In vitro tests confirmed that a few of the cytomegalovirus-associated TCR beta chains recognize cytomegalovirus antigens. Because the 87-base-pair reads could not distinguish some IMGT-functional V segments, including TRBV6-2 and TRBV6-3, those segments were excluded. In a later genetic analysis, fewer N-insertions in productive TCRs were reported among donors in an Asian-associated ancestry cluster than the roughly 670-donor mean.

The cohort comprised fewer than 700 healthy bone marrow donors. All cohort members were sampled while nominally healthy, although unrecorded immune exposures were likely present. The donor was CMV seronegative and was included in the group of several hundred seronegative cohort members. A peripheral blood sample was collected from each donor, and TCR beta sequencing was performed on peripheral blood mononuclear cells. Genomic DNA was extracted from the blood cell samples with the Qiagen DNeasy Blood Extraction Kit. Comments on this clone: Its specific antigen is unknown. One base away there is no much larger clone; base qualities are not given.

The rearranged chain carries TRBV15 and TRBJ2-5; TRBD2 aligns with 10 central bases. What was sequenced was PBMCs. The TCR sequence derives from a young man in good health and CMV-seronegative. The nucleotides are TGTGCCACCAGCAGAGATTGGGCTAGCGGGAGAGGAGAGACCCAGTACTTC. This translates into CATSRDWASGRGETQYF.